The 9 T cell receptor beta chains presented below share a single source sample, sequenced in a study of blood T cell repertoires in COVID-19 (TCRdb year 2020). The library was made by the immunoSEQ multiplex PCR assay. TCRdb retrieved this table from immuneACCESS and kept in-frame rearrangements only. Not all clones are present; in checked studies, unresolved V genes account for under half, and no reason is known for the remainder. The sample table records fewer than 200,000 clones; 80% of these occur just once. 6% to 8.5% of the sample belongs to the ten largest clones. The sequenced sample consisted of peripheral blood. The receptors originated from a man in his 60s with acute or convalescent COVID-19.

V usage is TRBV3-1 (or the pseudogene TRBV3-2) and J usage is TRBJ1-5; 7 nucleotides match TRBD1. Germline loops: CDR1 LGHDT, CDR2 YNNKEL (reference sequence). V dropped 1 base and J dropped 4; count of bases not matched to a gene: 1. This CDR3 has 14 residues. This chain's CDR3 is CASSQVGQNQPQHF. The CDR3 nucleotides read TGTGCCAGCAGCCAAGTGGGACAGAATCAGCCCCAGCATTTT.

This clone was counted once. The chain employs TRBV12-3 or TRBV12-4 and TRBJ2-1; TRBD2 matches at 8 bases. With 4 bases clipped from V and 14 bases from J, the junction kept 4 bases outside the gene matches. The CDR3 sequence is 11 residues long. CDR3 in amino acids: CASSSRGGEFF. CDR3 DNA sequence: TGTGCCAGCAGTTCTCGGGGGGGTGAGTTCTTC.

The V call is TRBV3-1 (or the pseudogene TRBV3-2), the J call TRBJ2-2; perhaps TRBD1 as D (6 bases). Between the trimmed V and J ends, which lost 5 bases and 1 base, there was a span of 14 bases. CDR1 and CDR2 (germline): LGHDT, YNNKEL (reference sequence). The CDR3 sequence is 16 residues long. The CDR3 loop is CASSTGHPLNTGELFF. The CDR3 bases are TGTGCCAGCAGCACGGGACATCCGTTGAACACCGGGGAGCTGTTTTTT.

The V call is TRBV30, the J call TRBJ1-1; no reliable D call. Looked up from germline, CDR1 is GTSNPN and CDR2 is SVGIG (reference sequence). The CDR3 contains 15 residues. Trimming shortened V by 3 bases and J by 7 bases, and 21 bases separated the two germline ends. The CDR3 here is CAWRLGAQTRYEAFF. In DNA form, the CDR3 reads TGTGCCTGGAGATTAGGAGCCCAGACGAGGTATGAAGCTTTCTTT.

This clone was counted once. The chain's CDR3 is CASSIAGGTKNIQYF. CDR3 DNA sequence: TGTGCCAGTAGTATAGCGGGGGGTACCAAAAACATTCAGTACTTC. This rearrangement joins TRBV19 to TRBJ2-4; 7 bases match TRBD2. V lost 1 base, J lost 2 bases, and 2 bases stayed unmatched. Germline V lookup: CDR1 LNHDA, CDR2 SQIVND (reference sequence). There are 15 residues in the CDR3.

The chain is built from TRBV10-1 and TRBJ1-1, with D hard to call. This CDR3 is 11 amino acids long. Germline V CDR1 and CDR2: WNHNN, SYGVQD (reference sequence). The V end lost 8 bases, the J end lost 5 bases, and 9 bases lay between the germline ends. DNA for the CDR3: TGCGCCAGCTTAGAAGAGACTGAAGCTTTCTTT. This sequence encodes CASLEETEAFF.

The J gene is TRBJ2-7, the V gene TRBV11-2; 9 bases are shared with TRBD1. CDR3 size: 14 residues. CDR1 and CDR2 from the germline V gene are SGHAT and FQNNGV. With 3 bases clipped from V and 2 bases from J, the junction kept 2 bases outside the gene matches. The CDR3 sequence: CASSLGTGTYEQYF. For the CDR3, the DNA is TGTGCCAGCAGCTTGGGGACAGGGACCTACGAGCAGTACTTC.

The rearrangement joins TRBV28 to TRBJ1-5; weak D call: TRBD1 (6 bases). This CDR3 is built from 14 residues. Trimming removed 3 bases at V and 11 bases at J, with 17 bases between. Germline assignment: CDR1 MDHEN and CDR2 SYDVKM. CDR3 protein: CASSFSGATPAQHF. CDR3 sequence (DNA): TGTGCCAGCAGTTTTTCAGGGGCTACCCCGGCCCAGCATTTT.

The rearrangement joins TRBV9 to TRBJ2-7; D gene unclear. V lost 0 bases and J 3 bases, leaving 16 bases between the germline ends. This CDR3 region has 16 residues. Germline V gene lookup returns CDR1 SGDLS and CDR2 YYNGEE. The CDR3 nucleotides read TGTGCCAGCAGCGTAGTCCCCGTCCCGGGTGACTACGAGCAGTACTTC. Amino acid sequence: CASSVVPVPGDYEQYF.